This is a list of T cell receptor beta chains from one sample in a study of cytomegalovirus exposure and HLA in healthy donors. Measured with immunoSEQ multiplex PCR; TCRdb has only the in-frame clones, and not every one. The sample consists of 150,000 to 200,000 clones, 70% to 80% of them appearing once. The material sequenced was PBMCs. The receptors stem from a woman aged 40 to 55 in good health and CMV-seronegative. CDR3s include the opening cysteine and the closing phenylalanine or tryptophan. Fields, in order: CDR3 protein, J gene, V gene.

cdr3_aa: CASSEVTPRGTGELFF; j_call: TRBJ2-2; v_call: TRBV25-1
cdr3_aa: CASSRAGGLNTQYF; j_call: TRBJ2-3; v_call: TRBV27
cdr3_aa: CASSLSHSLGWGPSYEQYF; j_call: TRBJ2-7; v_call: TRBV7-9
cdr3_aa: CASREPGQGTYEQYF; j_call: TRBJ2-7; v_call: TRBV6-6
cdr3_aa: CASSATSLDTQYF; j_call: TRBJ2-3; v_call: TRBV27
cdr3_aa: CASRPAPGNYGYTF; j_call: TRBJ1-2; v_call: TRBV28
cdr3_aa: CAWSVGMNPPGQGSYEQYF; j_call: TRBJ2-7; v_call: TRBV30
cdr3_aa: CASSLRGGMTQHF; j_call: TRBJ1-5; v_call: TRBV27
cdr3_aa: CASSAQGAGGGETQYF; j_call: TRBJ2-5; v_call: TRBV7-2
cdr3_aa: CASSWTGETQYF; j_call: TRBJ2-5; v_call: TRBV6-5
cdr3_aa: CTSSQDLRESSYEQYF; j_call: TRBJ2-7; v_call: TRBV1
cdr3_aa: CASSPHYNTEAFF; j_call: TRBJ1-1; v_call: TRBV7-9
cdr3_aa: CAWSPGVNTIYF; j_call: TRBJ1-3; v_call: TRBV30
cdr3_aa: CASSIVRDSEQFF; j_call: TRBJ2-1; v_call: TRBV19
cdr3_aa: CASSERGHEQYF; j_call: TRBJ2-7; v_call: TRBV10-2
cdr3_aa: CASSVQTSGPTDTQYF; j_call: TRBJ2-3; v_call: TRBV9
cdr3_aa: CASSEAGEGYGYTF; j_call: TRBJ1-2; v_call: TRBV6-1
cdr3_aa: CASSLMEGSNQPQHF; j_call: TRBJ1-5; v_call: TRBV7-9
cdr3_aa: CASQELGGANEKLFF; j_call: TRBJ1-4; v_call: TRBV28
cdr3_aa: CASRPPGPYGAGETQETQYF; j_call: TRBJ2-5; v_call: TRBV27
cdr3_aa: CASSPGTAFSGANVLTF; j_call: TRBJ2-6; v_call: TRBV5-6
cdr3_aa: CASSVAQGSYGYTF; j_call: TRBJ1-2; v_call: TRBV9
cdr3_aa: CASSATTGAYEQYF; j_call: TRBJ2-7; v_call: TRBV6-1
cdr3_aa: CASIGANYGYTF; j_call: TRBJ1-2; v_call: TRBV6-5
cdr3_aa: CASSSGGVGYGYTF; j_call: TRBJ1-2; v_call: TRBV5-4
cdr3_aa: CASNLDMNTEAFF; j_call: TRBJ1-1; v_call: TRBV2
cdr3_aa: CASSDTSTDTQYF; j_call: TRBJ2-3; v_call: TRBV2
cdr3_aa: CSSSPTGVNTEAFF; j_call: TRBJ1-1; v_call: TRBV7-9
cdr3_aa: CASSLAGGQGQETQYF; j_call: TRBJ2-5; v_call: TRBV7-7
cdr3_aa: CASSLDRFYGYTF; j_call: TRBJ1-2; v_call: TRBV6-5
cdr3_aa: CASSWTGSPAEQYF; j_call: TRBJ2-7; v_call: TRBV5-6
cdr3_aa: CASSPEIEAQPQHF; j_call: TRBJ1-5; v_call: TRBV12-1
cdr3_aa: CASSVGLSQETQYF; j_call: TRBJ2-5; v_call: TRBV9
cdr3_aa: CASSLVPSQGEVGELFF; j_call: TRBJ2-2; v_call: TRBV13
cdr3_aa: CAWSVIGHSGANVLTF; j_call: TRBJ2-6; v_call: TRBV30
cdr3_aa: CASKEGVNQPQHF; j_call: TRBJ1-5; v_call: TRBV27
cdr3_aa: CASSGGPSNQPQHF; j_call: TRBJ1-5; v_call: TRBV5-6
cdr3_aa: CATTESSGQGTQYF; j_call: TRBJ2-5; v_call: TRBV15
cdr3_aa: CASSLDGSSGVWEQYF; j_call: TRBJ2-7; v_call: TRBV11-3
cdr3_aa: CASSQDRALYNEQFF; j_call: TRBJ2-1; v_call: TRBV5-5
cdr3_aa: CASSAGTGSPGAFF; j_call: TRBJ1-1; v_call: TRBV5-1
cdr3_aa: CASSSKTAHYGYTF; j_call: TRBJ1-2; v_call: TRBV19
cdr3_aa: CAISELRGRTTDTQYF; j_call: TRBJ2-3; v_call: TRBV10-3
cdr3_aa: CASSHPGEGWTLHF; j_call: TRBJ1-6; v_call: TRBV4-1
cdr3_aa: CASSLDRLEAFF; j_call: TRBJ1-1; v_call: TRBV5-6
cdr3_aa: CASSFQGQSNEQFF; j_call: TRBJ2-1; v_call: TRBV5-6
cdr3_aa: CASSLTGGIGNLAKNIQYF; j_call: TRBJ2-4; v_call: TRBV5-5
cdr3_aa: CASRGTGTNTGELFF; j_call: TRBJ2-2; v_call: TRBV11-3